This is a list of T cell receptor beta chains from one sample in a study of T cells in Graves' hyperthyroidism and ophthalmopathy. TCRdb called the multiplex PCR reads again in MiXCR, with one record for every CDR3 protein. The table has a few hundred thousand distinct CDR3 sequences, 15% to 18% seen once; the top ten hold under 7.5%. Material for sequencing was blood. The origin of the receptors is a woman in her twenties or thirties with Graves' hyperthyroidism. Both conserved end residues are part of each CDR3. The D gene is left open where the match is weak. Clone size appears in some rows only: once, few, many, or a class for an expanded clone.

V gene	J gene	clone size	D gene	CDR3 protein	CDR3 DNA
TRBV30	TRBJ1-2	.	.	CAWSADANYGYTF	TGTGCCTGGAGTGCGGACGCTAACTATGGCTACACCTTC
TRBV5-1	TRBJ1-1	many	.	CASSFGSGMNTEAFF	TGCGCCAGCAGCTTTGGATCCGGCATGAACACTGAAGCTTTCTTT
TRBV10-2	TRBJ1-5	many	.	CASTQGTGQPQHF	TGCGCCAGCACGCAAGGTACCGGACAGCCCCAGCATTTT
TRBV7-3	TRBJ2-1	.	TRBD2	CASSLSSGRAPPYNEQFF	TGTGCCAGCAGCTTAAGTAGCGGGAGGGCCCCCCCCTACAATGAGCAGTTCTTC
TRBV5-1	TRBJ2-2	many	.	CASSLETYQWELFF	TGCGCCAGCAGCTTGGAGACTTACCAGTGGGAGCTGTTTTTT
TRBV6-1	TRBJ2-7	few	TRBD2	CASKLDTSGTVEQYF	TGTGCCAGCAAATTGGACACTAGCGGGACCGTTGAGCAGTACTTC
TRBV11-2	TRBJ1-6	many	.	CASSYEQGNSPLHF	TGTGCCAGCAGCTATGAGCAGGGGAATTCACCCCTCCACTTT
TRBV18	TRBJ2-2	.	TRBD1	CASSPEQGAGTGELFF	TGTGCCAGCTCACCGGAACAGGGGGCAGGCACCGGGGAGCTGTTTTTT
TRBV6-1	TRBJ1-4	many	.	CASSRGGANEKLFF	TGTGCCAGCAGTAGGGGAGGTGCTAATGAAAAACTGTTTTTT
TRBV20-1	TRBJ1-6	.	.	CSATGTFNSPLHF	TGCAGTGCCACCGGGACATTTAATTCACCCCTCCACTTT
TRBV7-2	TRBJ2-3	.	TRBD2	CASSLERGGVRTDTQYF	TGTGCCAGCAGCTTAGAACGTGGGGGGGTTCGCACAGATACGCAGTATTTT
TRBV20-1	TRBJ2-1	many	TRBD2	CSAPPFGSGRAGEQFF	TGCAGTGCCCCCCCCTTTGGGAGCGGGAGGGCTGGTGAGCAGTTCTTC
TRBV5-1	TRBJ2-2	.	TRBD1	CATSLEGGDPNTGELFF	TGCGCCACCTCGTTGGAAGGGGGCGATCCGAACACCGGGGAGCTGTTTTTT
TRBV11-2	TRBJ2-3	many	.	CASSPTVYADTQYF	TGTGCCAGCAGCCCTACCGTTTACGCAGATACGCAGTATTTT
TRBV28	TRBJ2-5	many	.	CASRREETQYF	TGTGCCAGCAGAAGGGAAGAGACCCAGTACTTC
TRBV28	TRBJ1-6	many	TRBD1	CASSSIRGSNSPLHF	TGTGCCAGCAGTTCAATCAGGGGGAGCAATTCACCCCTCCACTTT
TRBV2	TRBJ1-6	.	TRBD1	CARQGVGYNSPLHF	TGTGCCAGACAGGGGGTAGGCTATAATTCACCCCTCCACTTT
TRBV6-2/TRBV6-3	TRBJ2-1	many	TRBD2	CASSYTGTSGRVLNEQFF	TGTGCCAGCAGTTACACCGGGACTAGCGGGAGGGTCCTCAATGAGCAGTTCTTC
TRBV20-1	TRBJ2-5	.	TRBD1	CSARSLTGGETQYF	TGCAGTGCCAGGAGCCTGACAGGGGGAGAGACCCAGTACTTC
TRBV28	TRBJ1-2	many	.	CASSHTGVNYGYTF	TGTGCCAGCAGCCATACGGGGGTCAACTATGGCTACACCTTC
TRBV4-3	TRBJ2-5	few	.	CASSPTGPRAGWVETQYF	TGCGCCAGCAGCCCGACGGGTCCAAGGGCAGGGTGGGTAGAGACCCAGTACTTC
TRBV5-1	TRBJ2-1	many	.	CASSQGFNEQFF	TGCGCCAGCAGCCAGGGGTTCAATGAGCAGTTCTTC
TRBV28	TRBJ2-3	.	.	CASSYRAGGTDTQYF	TGTGCCAGCAGTTACAGGGCAGGGGGCACAGATACGCAGTATTTT
TRBV11-3	TRBJ2-3	many	.	CASSSAGASTDTQYF	TGTGCCAGCAGCTCCGCGGGGGCAAGCACAGATACGCAGTATTTT
TRBV15	TRBJ2-5	.	TRBD2	CATSRGGLLAGRETQYF	TGTGCCACCAGCAGAGGAGGGTTGCTAGCGGGACGGGAGACCCAGTACTTC
TRBV2	TRBJ1-2	once	.	CASSGTHGYTF	TGTGCCAGCAGCGGGACTCATGGCTACACCTTC
TRBV10-1	TRBJ2-1	.	.	CASGANNEQFF	TGCGCCAGCGGAGCGAACAATGAGCAGTTCTTC
TRBV6-1	TRBJ1-1	many	TRBD1	CASRQYTGANTEAFF	TGTGCCAGCAGGCAGTATACAGGGGCCAACACTGAAGCTTTCTTT
TRBV20-1	TRBJ2-3	.	.	CSARVAEITDTQYF	TGCAGTGCTAGAGTTGCGGAGATCACAGATACGCAGTATTTT
TRBV5-1	TRBJ2-5	many	.	CASRLGQQETQYF	TGCGCCAGCAGACTCGGACAGCAAGAGACCCAGTACTTC
TRBV20-1	TRBJ2-3	many	.	CSANRGPSTDTQYF	TGCAGTGCGAATCGGGGACCTAGCACAGATACGCAGTATTTT
TRBV30	TRBJ2-5	.	.	CAWSVLESATQYF	TGTGCCTGGAGTGTATTGGAGTCAGCGACCCAGTACTTC
TRBV5-1	TRBJ2-3	many	TRBD1	CASSSDRGRTDTQYF	TGCGCCAGCAGCTCGGACAGGGGGCGCACAGATACGCAGTATTTT
TRBV6-1	TRBJ2-1	many	TRBD2	CASSAGLAGAREQFF	TGTGCCAGCAGTGCGGGACTAGCGGGGGCAAGGGAGCAGTTCTTC
TRBV20-1	TRBJ2-7	many	TRBD2	CSAAPPSGPYEQYF	TGCAGTGCTGCCCCCCCTAGCGGCCCCTACGAGCAGTACTTC
TRBV7-2	TRBJ2-1	many	.	CASSLALSSYNEQFF	TGTGCCAGCAGCTTGGCCCTGAGCTCCTACAATGAGCAGTTCTTC
TRBV7-6	TRBJ2-3	many	TRBD1	CASSIRQGDLDTQYF	TGTGCCAGCAGTATCAGACAGGGCGACTTGGATACGCAGTATTTT
TRBV7-9	TRBJ2-2	many	TRBD2	CASSFGTSLTGELFF	TGTGCCAGCAGCTTCGGGACTAGCCTGACGGGGGAGCTGTTTTTT
TRBV7-2	TRBJ1-2	many	.	CASSLESGTNYGYTF	TGTGCCAGCAGCTTAGAGTCGGGAACCAACTATGGCTACACCTTC
TRBV28	TRBJ2-1	many	.	CASRIYTGRNEQFF	TGTGCCAGCAGGATATATACAGGGAGGAATGAGCAGTTCTTC
TRBV6-2/TRBV6-3	TRBJ2-4	many	.	CASSRGQAPKNIQYF	TGTGCCAGCAGCCGAGGGCAGGCCCCCAAAAACATTCAGTACTTC
TRBV5-1	TRBJ2-1	.	.	CASIADNSYNEQFF	TGCGCCAGCATTGCAGACAACTCCTACAATGAGCAGTTCTTC
TRBV10-3	TRBJ2-1	few	.	CATGTRYEQFF	TGTGCCACGGGGACCCGCTATGAGCAGTTCTTC